This T cell receptor beta chain was retrieved from a study of blood T cells in healthy people across ages. The use of a sample-barcoded 5' primer and a J-beta primer mix characterized a second PCR of about 6 to 12 cycles. TCRdb reprocessed the 5' RACE reads via MiXCR and lists one record per CDR3 protein. This sample has approximately 1.5 million distinct CDR3 sequences, with roughly 43% found just once. CDR3 length: 16 residues. Germline values: CDR1 SGHTA, CDR2 FQGNSA. Trimming removed 2 bases at V and 0 bases at J, with 12 bases between. The origin of this receptor is a woman under 30 in good health. The sample was blood. The chain has TRBV7-2 and TRBJ2-3; TRBD2 might be the D (7 bases). CDR3 region: CASSLPGGPSTDTQYF. DNA of the CDR3: TGTGCCAGCAGCTTACCCGGGGGGCCTAGCACAGATACGCAGTATTTT.